These 29 T cell receptor beta chains share one sample of origin, sequenced in a study of blood T cell repertoires in COVID-19. Assay used: immunoSEQ multiplex PCR; TCRdb lists only in-frame clones, some missing. The sample contains about 270,000 clones, roughly nine tenths of which appear only once. The sample taken for sequencing was PBMCs or T cells enriched from blood (not recorded which). The receptors here all came from a woman between 45 and 60 years old who had recovered from COVID-19.

The chain couples TRBV29-1 to TRBJ2-1; 14 bases align to TRBD2. Per the germline V gene, CDR1 is SQVTM and CDR2 is ANQGSEA. V shed 7 bases and J 0 bases; nucleotides not matched to a gene: 5. The CDR3 sequence is 16 residues long. Written as DNA, the CDR3 is TGCAGCGCCGAGGGACTAGCGGGAGTCTCCTACAATGAGCAGTTCTTC. This gives the protein CSAEGLAGVSYNEQFF.

The J gene is TRBJ1-3, the V gene TRBV28; 8 nucleotides align to TRBD1. Losses at the gene ends were 4 bases for V and 4 bases for J; bases not matched to a gene: 3. This CDR3 region has 14 residues. Germline lookup yields CDR1 MDHEN and CDR2 SYDVKM. For the CDR3, the DNA is TGTGCCAGCAGTTATACAGGGGGAGGAAACACCATATATTTT. Its translation: CASSYTGGGNTIYF.

The V call is TRBV5-1, the J call TRBJ1-2; TRBD1 matches 10 bases. Trimming cost V 2 bases and J 0 bases; bases outside gene matches: 1. The CDR3 contains 15 residues. Germline V gene sequence: CDR1 SGHRS, CDR2 YFSETQ. The CDR3 nucleotides read TGCGCCAGCAGCTTCGGGACAGGGGCTAACTATGGCTACACCTTC. Amino acid sequence: CASSFGTGANYGYTF. Full variable domain (outside the CDR3, taken from reference TRBV5-1 and TRBJ1-2): KAGVTQTPRYLIKTRGQQVTLSCSPISGHRSVSWYQQTPGQGLQFLFEYFSETQRNKGNFPGRFSGRQFSNSRSEMNVSTLELGDSALYLCASSFGTGANYGYTFGSGTRLTVV.

The rearrangement links TRBV2 to TRBJ2-3; TRBD1 might be the D (5 bases). Trimming removed 7 bases at V and 0 bases at J, with 11 bases between. Germline values: CDR1 SNHLY, CDR2 FYNNEI. The CDR3 is made up of 14 amino acids. CDR3 residues: CASMGLVSTDTQYF. The DNA of the CDR3 is TGTGCCAGCATGGGGCTAGTTAGCACAGATACGCAGTATTTT.

This clone was recorded once. This chain uses TRBV11-2 with TRBJ2-7, with a possible D match to TRBD2 (6 bases). The CDR3 length is 14 residues. The germline CDR1 and CDR2 sequences are SGHAT and FQNNGV. V gave up 5 bases and J gave up 5 bases, with 16 bases separating them. The CDR3 DNA reads as TGTGCCAGCAGCGTCGACCGGCGGGGCCACGAGCAGTACTTC. Its translation: CASSVDRRGHEQYF.

The CDR3 loop is CATKPGQTQETQYF. The CDR3 nucleotides read TGTGCCACCAAACCGGGACAGACCCAAGAGACCCAGTACTTC. The V gene is TRBV6-5, the J gene TRBJ2-5, with 7 bases lining up with TRBD1. The CDR3 extends over 14 amino acids. Germline trimming cut 10 bases from V and 1 base from J; bases unmatched to any gene: 9. The germline V gene has CDR1 MNHEY and CDR2 SVGAGI.

V is TRBV11-2 and J is TRBJ1-1, with unresolved D. V lost 1 base and J 0 bases, leaving 9 bases between the germline ends. CDR3 length: 15 amino acids. The germline V gene encodes CDR1 SGHAT and CDR2 FQNNGV. The CDR3 sequence: CASSLAGSLNTEAFF. The CDR3 DNA reads TGTGCCAGCAGCTTAGCAGGCAGCTTGAACACTGAAGCTTTCTTT.

The chain carries TRBV3-1 (or the pseudogene TRBV3-2) and TRBJ1-1; D might be TRBD1 (5 bases). The CDR3 is made up of 16 amino acids. Trimming left V 2 bases short and J 1 base short, with 14 bases between. From germline, CDR1 is LGHDT and CDR2 YNNKEL (reference sequence). The CDR3 sequence: CASSQRGQRGNTEAFF. DNA for the CDR3: TGTGCCAGCAGCCAACGAGGACAACGAGGGAACACTGAAGCTTTCTTT.

The chain has TRBV5-4 and TRBJ1-6; D may be TRBD1 (5 bases). Trimming left V 2 bases short and J 5 bases short, with 11 bases between. This CDR3 spans 15 amino acids. Germline assignment: CDR1 SGHNT and CDR2 YYREEE (reference sequence). The chain's CDR3 is CASSFPEGDNSPLHF. CDR3 sequence (DNA): TGTGCCAGCAGCTTCCCGGAAGGGGATAATTCACCCCTCCACTTT. The complete variable domain, with remaining parts taken from reference TRBV5-4 and TRBJ1-6, reads ETGVTQSPTHLIKTRGQQVTLRCSSQSGHNTVSWYQQALGQGPQFIFQYYREEENGRGNFPPRFSGLQFPNYSSELNVNALELDDSALYLCASSFPEGDNSPLHFGNGTRLTVT.

V gene TRBV16 combines with J gene TRBJ1-5; 7 nucleotides agree with TRBD1. Per germline, CDR1 KGHSY and CDR2 FQNENV. Losses at the gene ends were 10 bases for V and 4 bases for J; bases not matched to a gene: 7. The CDR3 spans 13 residues. The CDR3 sequence: CATKDRPNQPQHF. The CDR3 nucleotides read TGTGCCACCAAGGACAGGCCTAATCAGCCCCAGCATTTT.

This clone was counted between two and nine times. The CDR3 region is CASSRGQGNSPLHF. The CDR3 DNA follows: TGTGCCAGCAGTCGGGGACAGGGAAATTCACCCCTCCACTTT. The chain has TRBV28 and TRBJ1-6; TRBD1 matches at 9 bases. This CDR3 is 14 amino acids long. Germline V CDR1 and CDR2: MDHEN, SYDVKM. V gave up 5 bases and J gave up 7 bases; unmatched junction bases: 3.

This clone was recorded once. The rearrangement uses TRBV12-3 or TRBV12-4 and TRBJ1-3; maybe TRBD1 (5 bases). Trimming left V 7 bases short and J 3 bases short, with 7 bases between. CDR3 length: 12 amino acids. The CDR3 reads CASNQGGNTIYF. The CDR3 region has the DNA TGTGCCAGCAATCAGGGTGGAAACACCATATATTTT.

The rearrangement uses TRBV7-2 and TRBJ2-2; the match to TRBD1 covers 9 bases. The CDR3 sequence is 16 residues long. The germline gives CDR1 SGHTA, CDR2 FQGNSA. Trimming removed 8 bases from V and 7 bases from J; junction bases left unmatched: 14. Here the CDR3 reads CASSKQGARFGGELFF. The CDR3 DNA follows: TGTGCCAGCTCAAAACAGGGGGCGAGATTTGGCGGGGAGCTGTTTTTT.

The chain recombines TRBV10-3 with TRBJ2-1; weak D call: TRBD2 (6 bases). V was pared by 0 bases and J by 3 bases, with 12 bases between. Per the germline V gene, CDR1 is ENHRY and CDR2 is SYGVKD. The CDR3 is 16 residues long. The CDR3 nucleotides are TGTGCCATCAGTGAGTCGGTGACTAGAGACTACAATGAGCAGTTCTTC. Translating it yields CAISESVTRDYNEQFF.

This chain uses TRBV19 with TRBJ1-2, with 12 bases aligning to TRBD1. The CDR3 spans 18 residues. Germline CDR1 LNHDA, CDR2 SQIVND (reference sequence). V lost 6 bases to trimming and J lost 5 bases; unmatched junction nucleotides: 16. CDR3 sequence reads: CASSPGQGALLGFYGYTF. CDR3 nucleotide sequence: TGTGCCAGTAGCCCGGGACAGGGGGCTCTTCTGGGGTTTTATGGCTACACCTTC.

This chain connects TRBV5-1 to TRBJ2-3; D possibly corresponds to TRBD1 (5 bases). The CDR3 spans 16 residues. Per germline, CDR1 SGHRS and CDR2 YFSETQ. Trimming stripped 0 bases from V and 0 bases from J, with 11 bases between. This CDR3 is CASSLATGTSTDTQYF. CDR3 coding DNA: TGCGCCAGCAGCTTGGCCACAGGCACTAGCACAGATACGCAGTATTTT.

A single count supports this clone. The rearrangement uses TRBV30 and TRBJ1-5; D is uncertain. Trimming cost V 1 base and J 4 bases, with 8 bases left between them. The CDR3 totals 13 residues. CDR1 and CDR2 from the germline V gene are GTSNPN and SVGIG (reference sequence). The CDR3 nucleotides read TGTGCCTGGAGTGAGACAACTAATCAGCCCCAGCATTTT. Its protein product is CAWSETTNQPQHF.

V gene TRBV21-1 combines with J gene TRBJ2-1; TRBD2, as called in the table, went unchecked against the DNA. TRBV21-1 is a recognized pseudogene. The CDR3 is 16 residues long. CDR3 amino acids: CASSKKTSGDNNEQFF. CDR3 nucleotides: TGTGCCAGCAGCAAAAAAACTAGCGGGGATAACAATGAGCAGTTCTTC.

This clone appeared a single time. The rearrangement joins TRBV7-2 to TRBJ2-1; 7 nucleotides match TRBD2. This CDR3 has 17 amino acids. The germline V gene has CDR1 SGHTA and CDR2 FQGNSA. J was trimmed by 0 bases and V by 1 base; bases with no gene match: 6. The CDR3 protein is CASSLGPAGSSYNEQFF. The CDR3 DNA sequence: TGTGCCAGCAGCTTAGGTCCAGCGGGGAGCTCCTACAATGAGCAGTTCTTC. Variable domain in full (rest from reference TRBV7-2 and TRBJ2-1): GAGVSQSPSNKVTEKGKDVELRCDPISGHTALYWYRQSLGQGLEFLIYFQGNSAPDKSGLPSDRFSAERTGGSVSTLTIQRTQQEDSAVYLCASSLGPAGSSYNEQFFGPGTRLTVL.

The chain is built from TRBV18 and TRBJ2-7; TRBD2 aligns across 7 bases. The length of the CDR3 is 15 residues. The V segment lost 0 bases and the J segment 2 bases; nucleotides outside the gene matches: 4. Germline CDR1 reads KGHSH; CDR2 reads LQKENI. In DNA form, the CDR3 reads TGTGCCAGCTCACCACCGGGGGGGAGAACCTACGAGCAGTACTTC. Amino acid sequence: CASSPPGGRTYEQYF.

This chain uses TRBV30 with TRBJ2-3, with D possibly being TRBD2 (5 bases). Trimming took off 6 bases at V and 2 bases at J, with 12 bases between the two ends. This CDR3 contains 13 residues. Germline values: CDR1 GTSNPN, CDR2 SVGIG (reference sequence). The CDR3 loop reads CACPLEDTDTQYF. The CDR3 DNA reads as TGTGCCTGCCCTCTGGAGGACACAGATACGCAGTATTTT.

The V call is TRBV29-1, the J call TRBJ2-1; 10 positions match TRBD2. The CDR3 sequence is 13 residues long. CDR1 and CDR2 (germline): SQVTM, ANQGSEA. CDR3 sequence reads: CCYLAGAGNEQFF. Written as DNA, the CDR3 is TGCTGCTACCTAGCGGGAGCAGGCAATGAGCAGTTCTTC.

The J gene is TRBJ2-1, the V gene TRBV4-1, with TRBD1 identical over 10 bases. Germline V gene lookup returns CDR1 MGHRA and CDR2 YSYEKL. The CDR3 spans 17 residues. With V trimmed by 2 bases and J by 4 bases, 8 bases remained unmatched. The CDR3 DNA is TGCGCCAGCAGCCAACATACGACAGGGGGCGTATACAATGAGCAGTTCTTC. Translation gives CASSQHTTGGVYNEQFF.

The chain carries TRBV6-2 or TRBV6-3 and TRBJ1-1, with 8 bases lining up with TRBD1. The CDR3 consists of 17 residues. Losses at the gene ends were 6 bases for V and 2 bases for J; bases not matched to a gene: 14. Germline lookup yields CDR1 MNHEY and CDR2 SVGEGT. Written as DNA, the CDR3 is TGTGCCAGCAGCGAGCCATCAGGACAGGGCCTAAACACTGAAGCTTTCTTT. It yields the protein CASSEPSGQGLNTEAFF.

This clone was observed once. V gene TRBV28 combines with J gene TRBJ1-1; no firm D call. The V gene lost 6 bases and the J gene lost 4 bases, with 12 bases spanning the gap. The CDR3 is 13 amino acids. CDR1 is MDHEN and CDR2 is SYDVKM in the germline V gene. CDR3 DNA: TGTGCCAGCAGCGCTAAAATAGCCACTGAAGCTTTCTTT. Its protein product is CASSAKIATEAFF.

This CDR3 is CASSLTQGGLKLFF. The CDR3 DNA is TGTGCCAGCAGCTTAACACAGGGCGGCCTGAAACTGTTTTTT. The genes are TRBV7-2 and TRBJ1-4; tentatively, D is TRBD1 (6 bases). The CDR3 consists of 14 residues. Deletions cut 2 bases from V and 11 bases from J, with 15 bases between. Looked up from germline, CDR1 is SGHTA and CDR2 is FQGNSA.

The CDR3 protein is CATSDPGGPPNQPQHF. DNA of the CDR3: TGTGCCACCAGTGACCCCGGTGGGCCGCCAAATCAGCCCCAGCATTTT. The rearrangement joins TRBV24-1 to TRBJ1-5, with D uncertain. The V and J ends lost 4 bases and 4 bases respectively, with 16 bases between them. CDR1 is KGHDR, CDR2 SFDVKD, per germline. The CDR3 is 16 amino acids.

J is TRBJ2-3 and V is TRBV28, with D possibly TRBD1 on 6 matching bases. Trimming left V 7 bases short and J 0 bases short, with 14 bases between. Germline CDR1 reads MDHEN; CDR2 reads SYDVKM. CDR3 size: 15 residues. This CDR3 reads CASIGGQISTDTQYF. CDR3 in DNA: TGTGCCAGCATTGGGGGACAAATTAGCACAGATACGCAGTATTTT.

This sequence joins TRBV5-1 and TRBJ2-3; 8 bases fit TRBD1. This CDR3 region has 13 residues. Trimming at V came to 9 bases and at J to 2 bases, leaving 5 bases not matched to a gene. Germline V CDR1 and CDR2: SGHRS, YFSETQ. CDR3 sequence (DNA): TGCGCCACTGGACAGGGAGACACAGATACGCAGTATTTT. Residues: CATGQGDTDTQYF.